This TCR beta chain is from a study of cytomegalovirus exposure and HLA in healthy donors. Remarks on this clone: Its cognate antigen is unknown.

Whole-study results and caveats: The study labeled fewer than 200 TCR beta chains cytomegalovirus-associated.

The CDR3 contains 16 residues. Losses at the gene ends were 2 bases for V and 4 bases for J; bases not matched to a gene: 6. Germline V gives CDR1 SGHRS, CDR2 YFSETQ. Primers for the PCR totalled 60 Vbeta and 13 Jbeta. Profiled with immunoSEQ multiplex PCR; TCRdb holds only in-frame clones, not every one. This sample has about 190,000 clones, with approximately 75% found just once. The chain joins TRBV5-1 to TRBJ1-1, with TRBD1 matching 12 bases. The sequenced material came from PBMCs. The clonotype comes from a man aged 25-40 years in good health and CMV-seropositive. DNA for the CDR3: TGCGCCAGCAGCTTCGGGACAGGGGGCGGAAGCACTGAAGCTTTCTTT. Translating it yields CASSFGTGGGSTEAFF.